This T cell receptor beta chain derives from a study of human T cells and chemical hapten exposure. As for the study in general: Minor pooled library volume differences mainly drove per-sample TCR yield variation. Findings and limits, study-wide: Sensitization with DPC brought no change to TCRs above 1 in 1000 in frequency.

Total RNA came from unfractionated whole blood. In its sample, this clonotype was seen many times. What it binds is unknown. The germline V gene encodes CDR1 WNHNN and CDR2 SYGVQD (reference sequence). This CDR3 comprises 16 residues. Trimming stripped 0 bases from V and 0 bases from J, with 11 bases between. The library labeled individual cDNA molecules by adding unique molecular identifiers to them. As handled by the study authors: Samples contained a median of 95,638 TCRs, with a range of roughly 20,000 to 690,600. MiXCR, run by TCRdb on the reads, gives a single entry per CDR3 protein. These V and J calls are TCRdb output, not the study's own analysis. Here the sample spans around 120,000 distinct CDR3 sequences, about 7.7% being singletons.

The sequencing input was whole blood. This chain uses TRBV10-1 with TRBJ2-5; D not certain. The origin of this receptor is a human donor in good health. Some clones in this sample may be carry-over from other donors' samples. The CDR3 reads CASSESSESYQETQYF. For the CDR3, the DNA is TGCGCCAGCAGTGAGTCCTCCGAGAGCTACCAAGAGACCCAGTACTTC.